The 22 T cell receptor beta chains below all came from one sample that was sequenced in a study of blood T cell repertoires in COVID-19. Sequencing was performed with immunoSEQ multiplex PCR; in TCRdb, only in-frame clones are kept and a portion is missing. The table records around 300,000 clones, approximately 85% of them present only once. Source material: peripheral blood. The receptors were gathered from a man between 18 and 29 years old with active or convalescent COVID-19.

The chain couples TRBV3-1 (or the pseudogene TRBV3-2) to TRBJ1-1; unclear D gene. V was clipped by 4 bases and J by 4 bases, with 22 bases between them. Germline V CDR1 and CDR2: LGHDT, YNNKEL (reference sequence). The CDR3 spans 17 residues. The CDR3 reads CASSPRQVYRALTEAFF. CDR3 coding DNA: TGTGCCAGCAGCCCTCGTCAGGTCTACCGAGCCCTCACTGAAGCTTTCTTT.

This clone was seen a single time. This sequence joins TRBV18 and TRBJ2-7; D gene uncertain. Trimming pared 3 bases from V and 4 bases from J, leaving 10 bases between. This CDR3 has 13 residues. Germline CDR1 is KGHSH and CDR2 is LQKENI. CDR3 nucleotide sequence: TGTGCCAGCTCACCCCGGGTCGGGTACGAGCAGTACTTC. Translated, it gives CASSPRVGYEQYF.

The table lists this clone with a count of one. The chain uses TRBV3-1 (or the pseudogene TRBV3-2) and TRBJ1-2; possibly TRBD1 for D (5 bases). V was shortened by 0 bases and J by 4 bases, with 12 bases between the two germline ends. This CDR3 region has 15 residues. Germline CDR1 LGHDT, CDR2 YNNKEL (reference sequence). CDR3 sequence (DNA): TGTGCCAGCAGCCAAGATCTGGGGCAGAGCTATGGCTACACCTTC. It yields the protein CASSQDLGQSYGYTF.

V usage is TRBV3-1 (or the pseudogene TRBV3-2) and J usage is TRBJ2-7; TRBD1 is a possible D gene (5 bases). The V gene lost 4 bases and the J gene lost 3 bases, with 13 bases spanning the gap. The CDR3 is 14 residues long. Germline V gives CDR1 LGHDT, CDR2 YNNKEL (reference sequence). CDR3 sequence reads: CASSPEGQGYEQYF. For the CDR3, the DNA is TGTGCCAGCAGCCCTGAAGGCCAGGGCTACGAGCAGTACTTC.

The chain joins TRBV6-1 to TRBJ2-1, with 11 positions matching TRBD2. Germline V CDR1 and CDR2: MNHNS, SASEGT. This CDR3 region has 17 residues. V was pared by 1 base and J by 7 bases, with 9 bases of the junction left unmatched. The CDR3 spells CASSEDVLAGGQNEQFF. CDR3 DNA sequence: TGTGCCAGCAGTGAAGATGTGCTAGCGGGGGGCCAAAATGAGCAGTTCTTC.

The gene calls are TRBV7-2 and TRBJ2-3; 11 positions agree with TRBD2. The J segment lost 6 bases and the V segment lost 4 bases, leaving 0 bases of the junction unmatched. Germline lookup yields CDR1 SGHTA and CDR2 FQGNSA. This CDR3 spans 13 amino acids. As DNA, the CDR3 is TGTGCCAGCAGCTCTAGCGGGGGGGATACGCAGTATTTT. Amino acids: CASSSSGGDTQYF. Full variable domain (remainder filled in from reference TRBV7-2 and TRBJ2-3): GAGVSQSPSNKVTEKGKDVELRCDPISGHTALYWYRQSLGQGLEFLIYFQGNSAPDKSGLPSDRFSAERTGGSVSTLTIQRTQQEDSAVYLCASSSSGGDTQYFGPGTRLTVL.

The V and J genes are TRBV5-1 and TRBJ2-5; TRBD2 matches at 7 bases. Trimming removed 2 bases from V and 4 bases from J; junction bases left unmatched: 2. The CDR3 is 13 residues long. Germline V gives CDR1 SGHRS, CDR2 YFSETQ. The CDR3 spells CASSLRGVETQYF. The CDR3 DNA reads TGCGCCAGCAGCTTACGGGGGGTAGAGACCCAGTACTTC.

This clone was seen only once. The chain combines TRBV19 with TRBJ1-2; 7 nucleotides match TRBD1. CDR3 length: 15 amino acids. Per the germline V gene, CDR1 is LNHDA and CDR2 is SQIVND (reference sequence). V gave up 5 bases and J gave up 0 bases; unmatched junction bases: 6. Here the CDR3 reads CASSRQGFTNYGYTF. Here the CDR3 DNA reads TGTGCCAGTAGTCGACAGGGTTTTACTAACTATGGCTACACCTTC.

This chain joins TRBV10-3 and TRBJ1-2; tentative D call: TRBD1 (6 bases). Trimming removed 7 bases at V and 4 bases at J, with 16 bases between. This CDR3 region has 14 residues. Germline V CDR1 and CDR2: ENHRY, SYGVKD. CDR3 DNA: TGTGCCATCACCTCGGACAGTCTCTCCTATGGCTACACCTTC. Translating it yields CAITSDSLSYGYTF.

This clone was counted a single time. The chain employs TRBV19 and TRBJ2-7, with 7 nucleotides matching TRBD2. Germline values: CDR1 LNHDA, CDR2 SQIVND (reference sequence). This CDR3 region has 15 residues. V trimming: 4 bases; J trimming: 6 bases; junction bases outside the gene matches: 12. The CDR3 DNA sequence: TGTGCCAGTAGTACGGGTGACGGACTAGGTGTCGAGCAGTACTTC. Translating it yields CASSTGDGLGVEQYF.

This chain connects TRBV7-2 to TRBJ2-7, with 11 bases fitting TRBD1. The CDR3 has 15 residues. Germline trimming cut 5 bases from V and 6 bases from J; bases unmatched to any gene: 9. Germline values: CDR1 SGHTA, CDR2 FQGNSA. CDR3 sequence reads: CASSPGTGGPFEQYF. CDR3 sequence (DNA): TGTGCCAGCAGCCCGGGGACAGGGGGGCCTTTCGAGCAGTACTTC.

The V gene is TRBV19, the J gene TRBJ2-5, with D perhaps matching TRBD2 (5 bases). V was pared by 10 bases and J by 0 bases, with 18 bases between. Germline loops: CDR1 LNHDA, CDR2 SQIVND (reference sequence). The CDR3 totals 15 residues. Here the CDR3 reads CATSPGLTYQETQYF. CDR3 coding DNA: TGTGCCACAAGCCCCGGACTGACGTACCAAGAGACCCAGTACTTC.

The rearrangement uses TRBV20-1 and TRBJ1-1; D is possibly TRBD1 (6 bases). Germline CDR1 and CDR2: DFQATT and SNEGSKA (reference sequence). The V end lost 3 bases, the J end lost 3 bases, and 11 bases lay between the germline ends. The CDR3 is made up of 13 amino acids. CDR3 amino acids: CSASRTADTEAFF. The DNA of the CDR3 is TGCAGTGCTAGTAGGACAGCAGACACTGAAGCTTTCTTT.

The chain links TRBV5-6 to TRBJ2-7, with D possibly being TRBD1 (7 bases). Looked up from germline, CDR1 is SGHDT and CDR2 is YYEEEE. This CDR3 contains 13 residues. V lost 3 bases and J 3 bases, leaving 10 bases between the germline ends. CDR3 in amino acids: CASSWGDSYEQYF. For the CDR3, the DNA is TGTGCCAGCAGCTGGGGGGACAGCTACGAGCAGTACTTC. The complete variable domain, with remaining parts taken from reference TRBV5-6 and TRBJ2-7, reads DAGVTQSPTHLIKTRGQQVTLRCSPKSGHDTVSWYQQALGQGPQFIFQYYEEEERQRGNFPDRFSGHQFPNYSSELNVNALLLGDSALYLCASSWGDSYEQYFGPGTRLTVT.

The CDR3 DNA is TGCGCCAGCAGCCAGGCCGAGAGTTCCGGGCAGCCCCAGCATTTT. It is translated as CASSQAESSGQPQHF. The chain carries TRBV4-1 and TRBJ1-5, with D uncertain. The CDR3 runs 15 residues. CDR1 is MGHRA, CDR2 YSYEKL, per germline. V was clipped by 3 bases and J by 7 bases, with 16 bases between them.

The chain is built from TRBV5-1 and TRBJ1-2; 11 nucleotides match TRBD1. Germline loops: CDR1 SGHRS, CDR2 YFSETQ. This CDR3 is built from 15 residues. The V segment lost 4 bases and the J segment 6 bases; nucleotides outside the gene matches: 8. CDR3 coding DNA: TGCGCCAGCAGCCTAATTCGGACAGGGGGCGATGGCTACACCTTC. It translates to CASSLIRTGGDGYTF.

The V and J genes are TRBV7-9 and TRBJ2-3, with a tentative D call TRBD1 (6 bases). V lost 4 bases to trimming and J lost 2 bases, with 7 bases between them. The CDR3 covers 13 residues. Germline CDR1 and CDR2: SEHNR and FQNEAQ (reference sequence). The CDR3 region is CASSSGVTDTQYF. The CDR3 nucleotides read TGTGCCAGCAGCTCAGGGGTCACAGATACGCAGTATTTT.

This chain connects TRBV7-9 to TRBJ2-1; 7 bases are a match to TRBD1. Germline V gene lookup returns CDR1 SEHNR and CDR2 FQNEAQ (reference sequence). V lost 3 bases, J lost 3 bases, and 14 bases stayed unmatched. The CDR3 spans 18 residues. CDR3 DNA sequence: TGTGCCAGCAGCTTCACTCAGGGGGATTACGGACGCTACAATGAGCAGTTCTTC. Translation gives CASSFTQGDYGRYNEQFF.

The chain recombines TRBV7-9 with TRBJ1-2; TRBD1 is a possible D gene (6 bases). V was cut by 2 bases and J by 3 bases, with 22 bases left in between. Germline V gene sequence: CDR1 SEHNR, CDR2 FQNEAQ (reference sequence). The CDR3 runs 18 residues. CDR3 sequence (DNA): TGTGCCAGCAGCTTACAAGGGGGTATAGCCCCCAGGGACTATGGCTACACCTTC. Its translation is CASSLQGGIAPRDYGYTF.

This clone has just a few counts. The J gene is TRBJ1-5, the V gene TRBV2; D gene ambiguous. Per the germline V gene, CDR1 is SNHLY and CDR2 is FYNNEI. The CDR3 is 15 amino acids. V lost 8 bases and J lost 3, with 17 bases in between. The CDR3 DNA follows: TGTGCCAGCGGGGAAGGCGGTACCGTCAATCAGCCCCAGCATTTT. Amino acid sequence: CASGEGGTVNQPQHF.

The chain joins TRBV10-1 to TRBJ2-3, with a weak D call TRBD2 (6 bases). This CDR3 has 13 residues. Germline CDR1 is WNHNN and CDR2 is SYGVQD (reference sequence). Trimming shortened V by 3 bases and J by 8 bases, and 12 bases separated the two germline ends. DNA for the CDR3: TGCGCCAGCAGTGAACGGGTCGGGGGTACGCAGTATTTT. Translating gives CASSERVGGTQYF.

This clone appeared once. This chain uses TRBV25-1 with TRBJ1-1; 7 bases fit TRBD1. The CDR3 runs to 17 residues. Germline V gene data show CDR1 as MGHDK and CDR2 as SYGVNS. With 4 bases clipped from V and 1 base from J, the junction kept 12 bases outside the gene matches. The CDR3 loop is CASSAITGATGNTEAFF. The CDR3 DNA follows: TGTGCCAGCAGTGCGATTACAGGGGCAACGGGGAACACTGAAGCTTTCTTT.